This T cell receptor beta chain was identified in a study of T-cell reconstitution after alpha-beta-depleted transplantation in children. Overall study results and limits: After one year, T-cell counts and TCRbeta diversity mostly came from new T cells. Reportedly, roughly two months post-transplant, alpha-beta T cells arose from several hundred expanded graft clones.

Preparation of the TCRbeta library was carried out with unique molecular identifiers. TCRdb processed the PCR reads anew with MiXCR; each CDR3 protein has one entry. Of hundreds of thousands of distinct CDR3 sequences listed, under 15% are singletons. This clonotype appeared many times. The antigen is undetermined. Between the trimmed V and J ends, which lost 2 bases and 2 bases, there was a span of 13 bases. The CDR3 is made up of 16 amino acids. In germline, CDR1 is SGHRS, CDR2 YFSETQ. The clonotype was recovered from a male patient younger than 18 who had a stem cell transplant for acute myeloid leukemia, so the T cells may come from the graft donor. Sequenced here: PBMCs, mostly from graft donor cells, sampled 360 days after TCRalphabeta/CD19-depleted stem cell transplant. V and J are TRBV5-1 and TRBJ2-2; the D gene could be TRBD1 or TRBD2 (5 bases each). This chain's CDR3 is CASSFGTGINTGELFF. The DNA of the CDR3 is TGCGCCAGCAGCTTTGGGACGGGAATTAACACCGGGGAGCTGTTTTTT. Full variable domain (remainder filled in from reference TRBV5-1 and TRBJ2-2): KAGVTQTPRYLIKTRGQQVTLSCSPISGHRSVSWYQQTPGQGLQFLFEYFSETQRNKGNFPGRFSGRQFSNSRSEMNVSTLELGDSALYLCASSFGTGINTGELFFGEGSRLTVL.